The 20 T cell receptor beta chains reported below all come from one sample, sequenced in a study of cytomegalovirus exposure and HLA in healthy donors. TCRdb keeps only in-frame clones here, not all; method: immunoSEQ multiplex PCR. This sample has 100,000 to 150,000 clones, with 70% to 90% found just once. Sequenced input: PBMCs. The receptors were sampled from a woman aged 25 to 39 in good health and CMV-seronegative.

This chain links TRBV11-2 with TRBJ2-7; TRBD1 aligns across 7 bases. The CDR3 has 14 amino acids. The V gene's germline CDR1 is SGHAT and CDR2 FQNNGV. Trimming removed 1 base from V and 2 bases from J; junction bases left unmatched: 2. The CDR3 loop is CASSLVTGPYEQYF. The CDR3 DNA reads TGTGCCAGCAGCTTAGTGACAGGGCCCTACGAGCAGTACTTC.

V is TRBV12-5 and J is TRBJ2-5; 7 bases line up with TRBD1. Germline V lookup: CDR1 LGHNT, CDR2 FRNRAP. CDR3 length: 17 residues. With 3 bases clipped from V and 1 base from J, the junction kept 11 bases outside the gene matches. The CDR3 DNA reads TGTGCTAGTGGTTTCTACAGGGGACCTCTTTTCCAAGAGACCCAGTACTTC. It encodes CASGFYRGPLFQETQYF.

The genes are TRBV14 and TRBJ1-2; D remains unclear. The V end was cut by 3 bases, the J end by 8 bases, with 16 bases between. This CDR3 has 14 amino acids. Germline CDR1 SGHDN, CDR2 FVKESK. CDR3 sequence: CASSHLTESGGYTF. CDR3 in DNA: TGTGCCAGCAGCCATTTGACGGAGTCGGGGGGCTACACCTTC.

J is TRBJ1-2 and V is TRBV27; D remains ambiguous. This CDR3 comprises 13 residues. From germline, CDR1 is MNHEY and CDR2 SMNVEV (reference sequence). Trimming stripped 7 bases from V and 10 bases from J, with 19 bases between. The CDR3 sequence: CASTPQVGKDYTF. In DNA form, the CDR3 reads TGTGCCAGCACCCCCCAGGTCGGCAAAGACTACACCTTC.

The chain couples TRBV5-1 to TRBJ2-1; D gene ambiguous. Germline loops: CDR1 SGHRS, CDR2 YFSETQ. V was clipped by 0 bases and J by 2 bases, with 9 bases between them. This CDR3 is 15 amino acids long. The DNA for the CDR3 is TGCGCCAGCAGCTTGGAAGACGGAGCCTACAATGAGCAGTTCTTC. Translating it yields CASSLEDGAYNEQFF. Supplemented by reference TRBV5-1 and TRBJ2-1, the full variable domain reads KAGVTQTPRYLIKTRGQQVTLSCSPISGHRSVSWYQQTPGQGLQFLFEYFSETQRNKGNFPGRFSGRQFSNSRSEMNVSTLELGDSALYLCASSLEDGAYNEQFFGPGTRLTVL.

This clone was seen at least ten times. V and J are TRBV11-2 and TRBJ2-7; TRBD2 matches at 10 bases. V lost 0 bases and J lost 4; bases outside the gene matches: 0. The CDR3 has 14 amino acids. Germline-derived CDR1 and CDR2 are SGHAT and FQNNGV. Written as DNA, the CDR3 is TGTGCCAGCAGCTTAGAACTAGCGGGGTACGAGCAGTACTTC. Translating it yields CASSLELAGYEQYF.

J is TRBJ1-1 and V is TRBV5-3, with a weak D call TRBD1 (5 bases). TRBV5-3 is labeled an ORF, and its function is uncertain. This CDR3 contains 17 residues. Trimming removed 0 bases from V and 4 bases from J, with 19 bases in between. CDR3 sequence (DNA): TGTGCCAGAAGCTTGGGCTGGGTACAGGTAAAAGGCACTGAAGCTTTCTTT. The encoded protein is CARSLGWVQVKGTEAFF.

The chain links TRBV9 to TRBJ2-3; tentatively, D is TRBD2 (6 bases). CDR1 and CDR2 (germline): SGDLS, YYNGEE. V lost 4 bases to trimming and J lost 2 bases, with 11 bases between them. The CDR3 has 14 amino acids. Written as DNA, the CDR3 is TGTGCCAGCAGCTCGGGACTCTACACAGATACGCAGTATTTT. Its protein product is CASSSGLYTDTQYF.

This clone came up a few times. The rearrangement joins TRBV7-9 to TRBJ1-1; perhaps TRBD1 as D (6 bases). Germline assignment: CDR1 SEHNR and CDR2 FQNEAQ (reference sequence). Trimming removed 5 bases from V and 5 bases from J, with 12 bases in between. The CDR3 has 13 amino acids. The CDR3: CASSAGERTEAFF. CDR3 DNA: TGTGCCAGCAGCGCAGGGGAGAGGACTGAAGCTTTCTTT.

This clone has a handful of counts. The J gene is TRBJ2-3, the V gene TRBV11-2, with D tentatively TRBD2 (5 bases). V dropped 1 base and J dropped 6 bases, with 5 bases sitting between them. The CDR3 extends over 12 amino acids. From germline, CDR1 is SGHAT and CDR2 FQNNGV. The CDR3 here is CASSLAGDTQYF. The CDR3 DNA reads as TGTGCCAGCAGCTTAGCGGGGGATACGCAGTATTTT.

V usage is TRBV15 and J usage is TRBJ2-5; possibly TRBD1 for D (6 bases). CDR3 length: 14 amino acids. Deletions cut 0 bases from V and 2 bases from J, with 7 bases between. The germline V gene has CDR1 LNHNV and CDR2 YYDKDF (reference sequence). The CDR3 protein is CATSREQGQETQYF. The DNA for the CDR3 is TGTGCCACCAGCAGAGAACAGGGACAAGAGACCCAGTACTTC. The full variable domain, with the rest looked up from reference TRBV15 and TRBJ2-5, is DAMVIQNPRYQVTQFGKPVTLSCSQTLNHNVMYWYQQKSSQAPKLLFHYYDKDFNNEADTPDNFQSRRPNTSFCFLDIRSPGLGDTAMYLCATSREQGQETQYFGPGTRLLVL.

In this sample, this clone turned up once. The gene calls are TRBV19 and TRBJ2-1; TRBD2 agrees at 16 bases. This CDR3 has 20 amino acids. V trimming: 9 bases; J trimming: 7 bases; junction bases outside the gene matches: 21. Germline V lookup: CDR1 LNHDA, CDR2 SQIVND (reference sequence). CDR3 nucleotide sequence: TGTGCCAGCTCACCAGGGACTAGCGGGGGGGCGATGGGTATGAGGAATGAGCAGTTCTTC. Its protein is CASSPGTSGGAMGMRNEQFF.

This clone was counted a few times. The CDR3 is CASSEGTGRYEQYF. CDR3 coding DNA: TGCGCCAGCAGCGAGGGGACAGGGCGCTACGAGCAGTACTTC. The chain has TRBV4-3 and TRBJ2-7; 9 bases agree with TRBD1. Germline V lookup: CDR1 LGHNA, CDR2 YSLEER. The CDR3 extends over 14 amino acids. The ends lost 5 bases at V and 3 bases at J; junction bases unmatched: 5.

V is TRBV27 and J is TRBJ2-5; 7 positions match TRBD1. The CDR3 runs to 15 residues. With V trimmed by 2 bases and J by 4 bases, 7 bases remained unmatched. Germline values: CDR1 MNHEY, CDR2 SMNVEV (reference sequence). This CDR3 reads CASSLSRGLGETQYF. DNA for the CDR3: TGTGCCAGCAGTTTAAGCAGGGGGTTGGGAGAGACCCAGTACTTC.

The J gene is TRBJ2-5, the V gene TRBV11-2; 9 bases agree with TRBD2. V shed 2 bases and J 5 bases; nucleotides not matched to a gene: 9. Germline V lookup: CDR1 SGHAT, CDR2 FQNNGV. The CDR3 loop spans 16 amino acids. CDR3 sequence reads: CASSLFGGGARETQYF. The CDR3 DNA reads as TGTGCCAGCAGCTTATTCGGCGGGGGGGCTCGTGAGACCCAGTACTTC.

The chain links TRBV6-5 to TRBJ1-1; 10 nucleotides line up with TRBD1. Germline V gene data show CDR1 as MNHEY and CDR2 as SVGAGI. CDR3 length: 15 amino acids. The V and J ends lost 6 bases and 2 bases, in that order; junction bases with no gene match: 6. CDR3: CASSRWDRGNTEAFF. DNA of the CDR3: TGTGCCAGCAGCCGATGGGACAGGGGTAACACTGAAGCTTTCTTT.

The chain recombines TRBV19 with TRBJ1-1, with TRBD1 matching 8 bases. Germline V gene lookup returns CDR1 LNHDA and CDR2 SQIVND (reference sequence). There are 15 residues in the CDR3. After removal of 5 bases from V and 5 bases from J, the junction contained 10 bases not matched to a gene. The CDR3 region is CASSPGQGRRTEAFF. CDR3 sequence (DNA): TGTGCCAGTAGTCCCGGACAGGGAAGACGAACTGAAGCTTTCTTT. The entire variable domain, with the rest obtained from reference TRBV19 and TRBJ1-1, is as follows: DGGITQSPKYLFRKEGQNVTLSCEQNLNHDAMYWYRQDPGQGLRLIYYSQIVNDFQKGDIAEGYSVSREKKESFPLTVTSAQKNPTAFYLCASSPGQGRRTEAFFGQGTRLTVV.

This clone has only a few counts. The chain carries TRBV9 and TRBJ1-1; the D gene is possibly TRBD1 (6 bases). The ends were cut back, 0 bases at V and 6 bases at J, with 18 bases in the middle. The V gene's germline CDR1 is SGDLS and CDR2 YYNGEE. The CDR3 runs to 16 residues. Here the CDR3 reads CASSVDRDTVRAEAFF. The CDR3 bases are TGTGCCAGCAGCGTAGATCGGGACACCGTAAGGGCTGAAGCTTTCTTT.

The chain combines TRBV18 with TRBJ2-7, with 8 nucleotides matching TRBD1. Trimming cost V 1 base and J 0 bases; bases outside gene matches: 8. Germline CDR1 reads KGHSH; CDR2 reads LQKENI. The CDR3 length is 17 residues. For the CDR3, the DNA is TGTGCCAGCTCACCACTTGGGACAGGTCATCTCTCCTACGAGCAGTACTTC. Translation: CASSPLGTGHLSYEQYF. The variable domain in full, with the rest retrieved from reference TRBV18 and TRBJ2-7, is NAGVMQNPRHLVRRRGQEARLRCSPMKGHSHVYWYRQLPEEGLKFMVYLQKENIIDESGMPKERFSAEFPKEGPSILRIQQVVRGDSAAYFCASSPLGTGHLSYEQYFGPGTRLTVT.

This clone was detected only a few times. The chain links TRBV7-9 to TRBJ1-6; no clear D. This CDR3 spans 16 amino acids. V was shortened by 4 bases and J by 7 bases, with 17 bases between the two germline ends. The germline gives CDR1 SEHNR, CDR2 FQNEAQ (reference sequence). The CDR3 DNA sequence: TGTGCCAGCAGCTCCCGAGGTGGGGAGTCAAATTCACCCCTCCACTTT. Encoded protein: CASSSRGGESNSPLHF.